The clone carrying this T cell receptor (beta chain) was counted a single time. Antigen unknown. Diagnoses used clinical symptoms, serum thyroxine and TRAb, thyroid ultrasound and orbital computed tomography. The entry originates in a study of T cells in Graves' hyperthyroidism and ophthalmopathy. Template material for amplifying TCR beta CDR3 regions consisted of RNA transcripts. The TCR CDR3 first-round RT-PCR relied on the HTBI primer set. TCRdb reprocessed the multiplex PCR reads via MiXCR and lists one record per CDR3 protein. This repertoire shows more than 500,000 distinct CDR3 sequences, about half found once; its top ten account for under 20%. Notes on the study in general: A model using 13 V-J features told ophthalmopathy apart from stable hyperthyroidism.

This TCR came from an adult woman with Graves' disease, either hyperthyroidism or ophthalmopathy (not recorded which). Material for sequencing was peripheral blood or thyroid tissue (not recorded which).

The chain's CDR3 is CASSESGRGGGRGNQPQHF. The CDR3 bases are TGTGCCAGCAGTGAAAGTGGCCGCGGGGGAGGTAGGGGCAATCAGCCCCAGCATTTT. This rearrangement joins TRBV2 to TRBJ1-5, with D possibly TRBD1 on 5 matching bases. The CDR3 loop spans 19 amino acids. Germline values: CDR1 SNHLY, CDR2 FYNNEI. Trimming pared 2 bases from V and 2 bases from J, leaving 22 bases between.